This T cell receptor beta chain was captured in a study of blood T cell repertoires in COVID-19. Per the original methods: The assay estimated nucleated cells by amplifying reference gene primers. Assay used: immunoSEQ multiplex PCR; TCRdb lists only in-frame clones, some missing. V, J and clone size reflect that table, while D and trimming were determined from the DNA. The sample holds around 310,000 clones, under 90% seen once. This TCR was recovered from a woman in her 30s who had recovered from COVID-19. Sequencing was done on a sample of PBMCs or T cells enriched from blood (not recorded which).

CDR3 in amino acids: CASSGLPSIYEQYF. The CDR3 region has the DNA TGTGCCAGCAGTGGACTCCCTTCTATTTACGAGCAGTACTTC. The V and J genes are TRBV27 and TRBJ2-7, with a possible D match to TRBD2 (5 bases). Trimming removed 5 bases from V and 4 bases from J, with 15 bases in between. This CDR3 comprises 14 residues. Germline V gives CDR1 MNHEY, CDR2 SMNVEV (reference sequence).